The clone carrying this T cell receptor (beta chain) was detected ten times or more. Its matching antigen is unknown. At one end, the junction sequence differs from germline, possibly due to a read error. The data are from a study of T-cell reconstitution after alpha-beta-depleted transplantation in children. Study observations and caveats: T-cell counts and diversity at one year post-transplant came mainly from newly produced T cells. In patients about two months after transplant, alpha-beta T cells reportedly arose from several hundred expanded graft clones. Some patients' high day-60 TCRbeta diversity was attributed to recipient cells surviving conditioning.

The TCRbeta library incorporated unique molecular identifiers. TCRdb re-called the PCR reads through MiXCR, storing one row per CDR3 protein. The table lists a few hundred thousand distinct CDR3 sequences, roughly 30% of them singletons. This TCR was sampled from a boy under two years old with Wiskott-Aldrich syndrome, due to receive a stem cell transplant. The sample here was PBMCs, taken before TCRalphabeta/CD19-depleted stem cell transplant.

The DNA of the CDR3 is TGTGCCAGCAGCCCCGGACTAGCGGGAGGCAATGAGCAGTTCTTC. This codes for CASSPGLAGGNEQFF. The chain couples TRBV5-1 to TRBJ2-1; TRBD2 agrees at 14 bases. This CDR3 is 15 amino acids long. The germline gives CDR1 SGHRS, CDR2 YFSETQ.